This T cell receptor beta chain was sequenced for a study of blood T cell repertoires in COVID-19. TCRdb's table, derived via immunoSEQ multiplex PCR, lists solely in-frame clones and lacks some. The sample consists of fewer than 250,000 clones, 83% of them appearing once. Those enrolled, adults aged roughly 18 to 90 years, came from 25 or so US areas. This clone was seen only once. Per the germline V gene, CDR1 is MDHEN and CDR2 is SYDVKM. This CDR3 comprises 12 residues. Unmatched junction bases numbered 3, after V lost 7 bases and J lost 6 bases. Sequencing was done on a sample of PBMCs or T cells enriched from blood (not recorded which). The sequence was obtained from a woman aged 40 to 55 who had been exposed to COVID-19. J is TRBJ1-5 and V is TRBV28; 7 nucleotides align to TRBD1. The CDR3 bases are TGTGCCAGCAACAGGGGCAGTCAGCCCCAGCATTTT. It specifies CASNRGSQPQHF.